This T cell receptor (beta chain) originates from a study of TIL therapy for anti-PD-1-resistant metastatic lung cancer (dated by TCRdb to about 2021). About the full investigation: Among the enrolled patients, the median age was around 56 years (range roughly 35-75), and the median tumor PD-L1 proportion score was around 6%. A median non-synonymous tumor mutation burden of under 1.9 mutations per megabase was determined across the cohort by whole-exome sequencing. Most of the cohort had lung adenocarcinoma, including a handful of EGFR-mutant tumors and two ALK-rearranged tumors, and half of the patients were either current or former smokers. T cell receptor beta sequencing of tumor and peripheral blood was used to follow clonotypes across the tumor, the expanded TIL product and serial blood samples.

The time point label on this specimen signifies: pre-treatment sample, taken before nivolumab and TIL therapy. Baseline tumor samples were excised metastases, mostly pleural nodules or supraclavicular lymph nodes, from the same resection used to grow TIL. Tumors were harvested prior to any PD-1/PD-L1 blockade, after which nivolumab was administered to patients, and lymphodepletion, expanded TIL infusion and IL-2 were given to patients who progressed. Adults with stage 4 NSCLC were enrolled in a dual-center phase I trial from October 2017 to early 2020. The samples were drawn from an open-label, single-arm phase I trial testing tumor-infiltrating lymphocyte therapy combined with nivolumab in advanced non-small cell lung cancer. Portions of each resected tumor were snap-frozen in liquid nitrogen and were stored at -80 degrees C. Tumor regions of interest were selected on H&E sections using laser-capture macrodissection, ground into 15 mg aliquots, and extracted using Qiagen Allprep kits.

V and J are trimmed by 5 bases and 8 bases, and the gene matches miss 7 bases of the junction. Its CDR3 holds 13 amino acids, cysteine through phenylalanine. Only the CDR3 DNA is retained, 39 bases long and in frame from the first base. The germline V gene provides CDR1 SNHLY and CDR2 FYNNEI. Summary of the overall study and its limitations: Because the cohort was highly selected, with more treatment-naive, never-smoker and oncogene-addicted patients than is typical, generalizability is limited. TIL culture showed high clonal turnover, with many enriched product clones undetected in the baseline tumor, suggesting clonal contraction rather than faithful expansion. Higher clonality and lower diversity were observed in expanded TIL cultures than in baseline intratumoral T cells (median clonality around 6% vs 30%, p < 0.0001). The study protocol defined all tumor marker inferences as exploratory.

This clone has a handful of counts. Its antigen is not yet known. Per-base quality was not reported, and no clone a single base away is much larger than it. TCR beta CDR3 regions were amplified from genomic DNA by bias-controlled multiplex PCR with the immunoSEQ v3 hsTCRB kit. The TCR libraries were sequenced on an Illumina NextSeq 500 to 1.5 million to 2.5 million read pairs for survey level or about 5-6.5 million read pairs for deep level. Under the source paper's analysis protocol: The immunoSEQ Analyzer software assigned V, D and J genes, filtered out non-productive sequences, and reported clonality. Repertoires of infused TIL and blood were compared using productive Simpson clonality and the Morisita overlap index of productive TRB rearrangements. Sourced from immuneACCESS, this table was stored by TCRdb with only in-frame sequences that have V and J called. A share of the clones is absent; for the studies checked, an unresolved V gene accounts for under half, and the remainder has no known explanation. V, J and clone size are those of that table, while D and trimming were read from the DNA. The sample table records about 50,000 clones; less than 85% of these occur just once. About 6% of the sample comes from the top ten.

The sequence joins TRBV2 to TRBJ1-2, with TRBD1 identical over 8 junction bases. The sequence derives from a person aged 25-79 years with non-small cell lung cancer. The sample here was tumor tissue, taken at baseline. This receptor has the CDR3 CASSRTGYEGYTF. The DNA sequence is given as TGTGCCAGCAGTCGGACAGGGTACGAGGGCTACACCTTC.